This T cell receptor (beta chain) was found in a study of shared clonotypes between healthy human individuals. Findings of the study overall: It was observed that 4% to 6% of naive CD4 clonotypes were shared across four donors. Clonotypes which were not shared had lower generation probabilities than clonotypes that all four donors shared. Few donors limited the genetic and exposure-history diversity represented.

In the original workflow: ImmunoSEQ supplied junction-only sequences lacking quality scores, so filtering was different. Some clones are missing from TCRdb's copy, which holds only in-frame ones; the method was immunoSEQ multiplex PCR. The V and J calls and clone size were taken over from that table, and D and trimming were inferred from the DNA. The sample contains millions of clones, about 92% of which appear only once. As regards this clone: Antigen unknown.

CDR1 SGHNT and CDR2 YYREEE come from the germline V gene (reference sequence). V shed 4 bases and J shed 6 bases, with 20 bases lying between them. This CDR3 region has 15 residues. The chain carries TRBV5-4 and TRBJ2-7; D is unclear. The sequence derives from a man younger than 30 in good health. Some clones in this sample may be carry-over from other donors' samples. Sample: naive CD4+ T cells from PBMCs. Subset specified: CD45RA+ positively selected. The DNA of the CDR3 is TGTGCCAGCAGCACCGGTTTGGTAGCTTCGGTCGAGCAGTACTTC. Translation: CASSTGLVASVEQYF. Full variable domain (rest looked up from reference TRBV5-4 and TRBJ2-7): ETGVTQSPTHLIKTRGQQVTLRCSSQSGHNTVSWYQQALGQGPQFIFQYYREEENGRGNFPPRFSGLQFPNYSSELNVNALELDDSALYLCASSTGLVASVEQYFGPGTRLTVT.